These 23 T cell receptor beta chains came from one sample sequenced in a study of shared clonotypes between healthy human individuals. Assay used: immunoSEQ multiplex PCR; TCRdb lists only in-frame clones, some missing. The sample records around 530,000 clones, around 81% being singletons. What was sequenced was PBMCs. The receptors were sampled from a woman in her thirties or forties in good health. Some clones in this sample may be carry-over from other donors' samples.

This clone has more than one count but fewer than ten. J is TRBJ2-7 and V is TRBV5-6; 7 nucleotides agree with TRBD2. The germline CDR1 and CDR2 sequences are SGHDT and YYEEEE. The CDR3 extends over 16 amino acids. With V trimmed by 0 bases and J by 2 bases, 8 bases remained unmatched. In DNA, the CDR3 is TGTGCCAGCAGCTTGGCCAGGCCTAGCGGAACCTACGAGCAGTACTTC. It is translated as CASSLARPSGTYEQYF. The full variable domain, in which reference TRBV5-6 and TRBJ2-7 provide the parts outside the CDR3, is DAGVTQSPTHLIKTRGQQVTLRCSPKSGHDTVSWYQQALGQGPQFIFQYYEEEERQRGNFPDRFSGHQFPNYSSELNVNALLLGDSALYLCASSLARPSGTYEQYFGPGTRLTVT.

This rearrangement joins TRBV2 to TRBJ1-3, with a tentative D call TRBD1 (6 bases). The CDR3 spans 15 residues. The germline V and J ends were trimmed by 6 bases and 0 bases, with 12 bases remaining between them. Germline values: CDR1 SNHLY, CDR2 FYNNEI. This CDR3 is CASRPTGNSGNTIYF. The CDR3 DNA sequence: TGTGCCAGCAGGCCGACAGGCAACTCTGGAAACACCATATATTTT.

The rearrangement uses TRBV4-1 and TRBJ2-3, with 10 bases matching TRBD2. CDR1 is MGHRA and CDR2 is YSYEKL in the germline V gene. The CDR3 contains 16 residues. V shed 0 bases and J 5 bases; nucleotides not matched to a gene: 5. The CDR3 region is CASSQDWLAGVDTQYF. CDR3 nucleotides: TGCGCCAGCAGCCAAGATTGGCTAGCGGGAGTAGATACGCAGTATTTT.

The CDR3 DNA reads TGTGCCAGCAGCGTAGCGGCTAGGAGCTCTGGCACCGGGGAGCTGTTTTTT. Its protein product is CASSVAARSSGTGELFF. The genes are TRBV9 and TRBJ2-2; D remains ambiguous. CDR3 length: 17 residues. Germline V gene data show CDR1 as SGDLS and CDR2 as YYNGEE. V was trimmed by 0 bases and J by 4 bases, leaving 16 bases between them.

This clone was detected only a few times. V is TRBV6-9 and J is TRBJ2-5, with 11 bases matching TRBD2. Germline lookup yields CDR1 MNHGY and CDR2 SVAAGI. CDR3 length: 14 residues. The V and J ends lost 7 bases and 3 bases, in that order; junction bases with no gene match: 4. CDR3 amino acids: CASKTSGGEETQYF. The CDR3 region has the DNA TGTGCCAGCAAAACTAGCGGGGGTGAAGAGACCCAGTACTTC.

The chain's CDR3 is CASSWTTDKTGELFF. CDR3 nucleotides: TGCGCCAGCAGCTGGACAACAGACAAGACCGGGGAGCTGTTTTTT. The J gene is TRBJ2-2, the V gene TRBV5-1; the D gene is possibly TRBD1 (5 bases). The CDR3 is 15 amino acids. V dropped 3 bases and J dropped 5 bases, with 14 bases sitting between them. Germline-derived CDR1 and CDR2 are SGHRS and YFSETQ.

This clone was recorded only once. This rearrangement joins TRBV4-1 to TRBJ1-3; possible D gene TRBD1, 6 bases. CDR1 MGHRA and CDR2 YSYEKL come from the germline V gene. Between the trimmed V and J ends, which lost 4 bases and 1 base, there was a span of 20 bases. The CDR3 runs to 18 residues. CDR3 amino acids: CASSLTGTPGSSGNTIYF. CDR3 in DNA: TGCGCCAGCAGCCTCACAGGGACGCCGGGGTCGTCTGGAAACACCATATATTTT.

The genes are TRBV5-1 and TRBJ2-2, with TRBD1 identical over 7 bases. Germline V CDR1 and CDR2: SGHRS, YFSETQ. CDR3 length equals 16 residues. V shed 5 bases and J 3 bases; nucleotides not matched to a gene: 10. The CDR3 DNA reads as TGCGCCAGCAGACAAACCGGGACAGTTCACACCGGGGAGCTGTTTTTT. Amino acids: CASRQTGTVHTGELFF.

This clone has only a few counts. The chain uses TRBV28 and TRBJ1-2; no reliable D call. Germline V CDR1 and CDR2: MDHEN, SYDVKM. The CDR3 runs to 14 residues. Trimming stripped 7 bases from V and 1 base from J, with 13 bases between. For the CDR3, the DNA is TGTGCCAGCAACCCCGGGAGTAATAACTATGGCTACACCTTC. This codes for CASNPGSNNYGYTF.

The rearrangement links TRBV7-9 to TRBJ2-7, with 11 bases identical to TRBD1. Germline V gene sequence: CDR1 SEHNR, CDR2 FQNEAQ (reference sequence). The CDR3 extends over 15 amino acids. The V gene end was trimmed by 4 bases and the J gene end by 4 bases; junction bases not matched to a gene: 6. The CDR3 DNA is TGTGCCAGCAGCTCGACCGGGACAGGGGGGTACGAGCAGTACTTC. The encoded protein is CASSSTGTGGYEQYF.

The chain links TRBV7-2 to TRBJ2-3; D may be TRBD2 (6 bases). CDR1 and CDR2 from the germline V gene are SGHTA and FQGNSA. The V and J ends lost 5 bases and 1 base respectively, with 13 bases between them. The CDR3 loop spans 15 amino acids. CDR3 bases: TGTGCCAGCAGCCCCCAGACTAGGGGCACAGATACGCAGTATTTT. Translating it yields CASSPQTRGTDTQYF.

The rearrangement uses TRBV10-3 and TRBJ2-7, with D possibly called TRBD1 or TRBD2 (5 bases each). Germline lookup yields CDR1 ENHRY and CDR2 SYGVKD. The V and J ends lost 6 bases and 7 bases respectively, with 10 bases between them. The CDR3 totals 11 residues. For the CDR3, the DNA is TGTGCCATCAGGGACACGGGAGAGCAGTACTTC. Its protein product is CAIRDTGEQYF.

Points on this clone: It may be a read error: a sequence one base away is much more abundant. The chain recombines TRBV29-1 with TRBJ2-7, with 7 positions matching TRBD1. Germline CDR1 reads SQVTM; CDR2 reads ANQGSEA. CDR3 length: 13 amino acids. With V trimmed by 7 bases and J by 2 bases, 8 bases remained unmatched. The CDR3 bases are TGCAGCGCTGACACTGGACAGGCCTACGAGCAGTACTTC. As protein: CSADTGQAYEQYF.

The chain is built from TRBV28 and TRBJ2-7, with 13 bases identical to TRBD2. V was pared by 6 bases and J by 2 bases, with 7 bases of the junction left unmatched. CDR1 and CDR2 (germline): MDHEN, SYDVKM. The length of the CDR3 is 16 residues. CDR3 region: CASSQTSGRRAYEQYF. CDR3 DNA: TGTGCCAGCAGCCAGACTAGCGGGAGGCGGGCCTACGAGCAGTACTTC. The full variable domain, its missing parts supplied by reference TRBV28 and TRBJ2-7, is DVKVTQSSRYLVKRTGEKVFLECVQDMDHENMFWYRQDPGLGLRLIYFSYDVKMKEKGDIPEGYSVSREKKERFSLILESASTNQTSMYLCASSQTSGRRAYEQYFGPGTRLTVT.

The genes are TRBV20-1 and TRBJ1-1; D perhaps matches TRBD1 (5 bases). Trimming cost V 6 bases and J 6 bases, with 11 bases left between them. Per the germline V gene, CDR1 is DFQATT and CDR2 is SNEGSKA (reference sequence). The CDR3 has 11 amino acids. The CDR3 DNA sequence: TGCAGTGCCTCAGGGTTGGCTGAAGCTTTCTTT. Protein: CSASGLAEAFF.

The rearrangement joins TRBV21-1 to TRBJ2-7; TRBD2, as called in the table, went unchecked against the DNA. TRBV21-1 is reported as a pseudogene. The CDR3 runs 16 residues. CDR3 in amino acids: CASSKVAQTAAYEQYF. For the CDR3, the DNA is TGTGCCAGCAGCAAAGTAGCCCAGACGGCAGCCTACGAGCAGTACTTC.

The chain has TRBV5-4 and TRBJ2-7; D gene ambiguous. CDR3 length: 15 residues. Germline V gene lookup returns CDR1 SGHNT and CDR2 YYREEE (reference sequence). V shed 2 bases and J shed 2 bases, with 14 bases lying between them. CDR3 in amino acids: CASSFPVAGTYEQYF. CDR3 DNA sequence: TGTGCCAGCAGCTTCCCCGTCGCAGGCACCTACGAGCAGTACTTC. Combining the CDR3 with reference TRBV5-4 and TRBJ2-7 gives the whole variable domain ETGVTQSPTHLIKTRGQQVTLRCSSQSGHNTVSWYQQALGQGPQFIFQYYREEENGRGNFPPRFSGLQFPNYSSELNVNALELDDSALYLCASSFPVAGTYEQYFGPGTRLTVT.

The chain uses TRBV29-1 and TRBJ2-5; 8 bases are a match to TRBD2. V trimming: 5 bases; J trimming: 5 bases; junction bases outside the gene matches: 4. Germline values: CDR1 SQVTM, CDR2 ANQGSEA. The CDR3 has 12 residues. In nucleotides, the CDR3 is TGCAGCGTTACGGGAGGGGGGGAGACCCAGTACTTC. Its protein product is CSVTGGGETQYF.

The chain links TRBV2 to TRBJ2-3, with D tentatively TRBD1 or TRBD2 (5 bases each). CDR3 length equals 14 residues. Germline V gene lookup returns CDR1 SNHLY and CDR2 FYNNEI. V was clipped by 4 bases and J by 0 bases, with 8 bases between them. CDR3 loop: CASSGGDSTDTQYF. The CDR3 nucleotides are TGTGCCAGCAGTGGTGGGGACAGCACAGATACGCAGTATTTT.

V is TRBV6-5 and J is TRBJ1-1; D is undetermined. This CDR3 has 13 amino acids. Trimming removed 0 bases at V and 0 bases at J, with 2 bases between. Germline assignment: CDR1 MNHEY and CDR2 SVGAGI. CDR3 protein: CASSYSVNTEAFF. CDR3 sequence (DNA): TGTGCCAGCAGTTACTCAGTGAACACTGAAGCTTTCTTT.

V is TRBV2 and J is TRBJ1-2; perhaps TRBD1 as D (5 bases). Trimming removed 6 bases at V and 4 bases at J, with 9 bases between. This CDR3 comprises 12 residues. Germline V gene lookup returns CDR1 SNHLY and CDR2 FYNNEI. CDR3 nucleotides: TGTGCCAGCAGCCCAGGGATCTATGGCTACACCTTC. Protein: CASSPGIYGYTF.

This clone came up a few times. This rearrangement joins TRBV5-1 to TRBJ2-7; 8 bases fit TRBD1. From germline, CDR1 is SGHRS and CDR2 YFSETQ. There are 14 residues in the CDR3. Germline trimming cut 1 base from V and 5 bases from J; bases unmatched to any gene: 5. The CDR3 region has the DNA TGCGCCAGCAGCTTGCGCGGCAGGGGGCACGAGCAGTACTTC. This sequence encodes CASSLRGRGHEQYF.

The CDR3: CASSLTPGGPYEQYF. The CDR3 nucleotides are TGTGCCAGCAGTTTAACCCCAGGGGGCCCCTACGAGCAGTACTTC. This rearrangement joins TRBV28 to TRBJ2-7, with 8 bases lining up with TRBD1. Germline V gene sequence: CDR1 MDHEN, CDR2 SYDVKM. J was trimmed by 2 bases and V by 2 bases; bases with no gene match: 5. The CDR3 sequence is 15 residues long.